The 27 T cell receptor beta chains below come from one sample, sequenced in a study of T cell responses to AZD1222 COVID-19 vaccine (dated by TCRdb to about 2021). Per the publication, the time point label means: about 28 days (+/-7) after the second vaccine dose. Libraries came from the immunoSEQ multiplex PCR assay. The table was pulled from immuneACCESS by TCRdb, which kept in-frame rearrangements only. Such tables lose some clones; where checked, under half of the loss comes from unresolved V genes, and the rest has no known cause. Present in this sample are about 70,000 clones, 90% of which were seen just once. 3% to 3.5% of the sample belongs to the ten largest clones. The sample was peripheral blood, taken 28 days after the second AZD1222 dose. Receptors originate from an adult who received the AZD1222 COVID-19 vaccine.

The genes are TRBV3-1 (or the pseudogene TRBV3-2) and TRBJ1-2; no reliable D call. With 0 bases removed from V and 8 bases from J, the gap between germline ends came to 10 bases. CDR3 length equals 13 residues. Germline V CDR1 and CDR2: LGHDT, YNNKEL (reference sequence). The CDR3 region has the DNA TGTGCCAGCAGCCAAGACGTTCGTCGCGGCTACACCTTC. Residues: CASSQDVRRGYTF.

The V and J genes are TRBV5-5 and TRBJ1-5; 7 bases fit TRBD1. CDR3 length: 15 residues. Germline V gene data show CDR1 as SGHKS and CDR2 as YYEKEE (reference sequence). Trimming removed 4 bases from V and 0 bases from J; junction bases left unmatched: 4. CDR3 coding DNA: TGTGCCAGCAGCCTGACAGGGAATAGCAATCAGCCCCAGCATTTT. This sequence encodes CASSLTGNSNQPQHF.

The rearrangement joins TRBV7-9 to TRBJ1-4; no clear D gene. V lost 4 bases and J 8 bases, leaving 8 bases between the germline ends. Germline V gene data show CDR1 as SEHNR and CDR2 as FQNEAQ (reference sequence). The CDR3 covers 12 residues. The CDR3 nucleotides are TGTGCCAGCAGCTCCGGTCTCGAAAAACTGTTTTTT. Translating it yields CASSSGLEKLFF.

CDR3 nucleotides: TGTGCCAGCAGCGACTGGAGGGCCTACGAGCAGTACTTC. Encoded protein: CASSDWRAYEQYF. This chain links TRBV27 with TRBJ2-7; D possibly corresponds to TRBD2 (6 bases). Germline CDR1 MNHEY, CDR2 SMNVEV (reference sequence). There are 13 residues in the CDR3. V was cut by 6 bases and J by 2 bases, with 11 bases left in between.

V is TRBV19 and J is TRBJ1-5; no firm D call. Germline CDR1 is LNHDA and CDR2 is SQIVND (reference sequence). The CDR3 runs 12 residues. Trimming stripped 7 bases from V and 2 bases from J, with 6 bases between. This CDR3 is CASKPGNQPQHF. The CDR3 nucleotides are TGTGCCAGTAAGCCAGGCAATCAGCCCCAGCATTTT.

The chain recombines TRBV2 with TRBJ1-5; D remains ambiguous. Germline V gene data show CDR1 as SNHLY and CDR2 as FYNNEI. The CDR3 is made up of 13 amino acids. The V and J ends lost 7 bases and 4 bases respectively, with 11 bases between them. The CDR3 sequence is CASMLTGNQPQHF. For the CDR3, the DNA is TGTGCCAGCATGTTGACCGGTAATCAGCCCCAGCATTTT.

The chain employs TRBV7-9 and TRBJ1-1; D gene unclear. The germline V and J ends were trimmed by 3 bases and 8 bases, with 7 bases remaining between them. This CDR3 is built from 11 residues. Looked up from germline, CDR1 is SEHNR and CDR2 is FQNEAQ (reference sequence). The CDR3 coding sequence is TGTGCCAGCAGCTTGGGTGGGGAAGCTTTCTTT. The encoded protein is CASSLGGEAFF.

The DNA of the CDR3 is TGTGCCAGCAGCCAAGAGAGGGGTAATACTGAAGCTTTCTTT. This encodes CASSQERGNTEAFF. This chain links TRBV3-1 (or the pseudogene TRBV3-2) with TRBJ1-1; a possible D gene is TRBD1 (5 bases). V shed 0 bases and J shed 5 bases, with 10 bases lying between them. This CDR3 contains 14 residues. Germline assignment: CDR1 LGHDT and CDR2 YNNKEL (reference sequence).

This rearrangement joins TRBV28 to TRBJ2-2, with D unresolved. Germline CDR1 reads MDHEN; CDR2 reads SYDVKM. There are 15 residues in the CDR3. Trimming removed 7 bases at V and 0 bases at J, with 12 bases between. CDR3 loop: CASTSNQANTGELFF. The CDR3 DNA reads TGTGCCAGCACCTCGAATCAGGCGAACACCGGGGAGCTGTTTTTT.

This chain connects TRBV7-3 to TRBJ2-3; D is uncertain. Germline V CDR1 and CDR2: SGHTA, FQGTGA. This CDR3 is 16 amino acids long. V was cut by 2 bases and J by 2 bases, with 14 bases left in between. CDR3 protein: CASSLYGRQATDTQYF. CDR3 bases: TGTGCCAGCAGCTTATACGGCAGACAAGCCACAGATACGCAGTATTTT.

The rearrangement uses TRBV2 and TRBJ2-7, with TRBD2 identical over 7 bases. Germline V lookup: CDR1 SNHLY, CDR2 FYNNEI. This CDR3 is 14 amino acids long. V trimming: 8 bases; J trimming: 5 bases; junction bases outside the gene matches: 12. The DNA of the CDR3 is TGTGCCAGCCTACGTGGGGAGGGGAGGAACGAGCAGTACTTC. Its protein product is CASLRGEGRNEQYF.

This chain connects TRBV3-1 (or the pseudogene TRBV3-2) to TRBJ1-3; tentative D call: TRBD1 (5 bases). V was cut by 1 base and J by 3 bases, with 7 bases left in between. This CDR3 has 14 residues. Germline values: CDR1 LGHDT, CDR2 YNNKEL (reference sequence). DNA for the CDR3: TGTGCCAGCAGCCAAGCAGGGAGTGGAAACACCATATATTTT. Its protein is CASSQAGSGNTIYF.

The J gene is TRBJ2-5, the V gene TRBV5-4, with 16 nucleotides matching TRBD2. J gave up 4 bases and V 4 bases, and 7 bases lay outside the gene matches. Germline V gives CDR1 SGHNT, CDR2 YYREEE (reference sequence). The CDR3 extends over 17 amino acids. The CDR3 is CASSGGTSGRDAETQYF. Written as DNA, the CDR3 is TGTGCCAGCAGCGGAGGGACTAGCGGGAGGGATGCAGAGACCCAGTACTTC.

This clone was recorded a few times. The chain is built from TRBV7-9 and TRBJ2-7, with D possibly being TRBD1 (6 bases). Germline CDR1 SEHNR, CDR2 FQNEAQ (reference sequence). The CDR3 is 15 amino acids. The V end was cut by 5 bases, the J end by 4 bases, with 18 bases between. The CDR3 DNA is TGTGCCAGCAGCCCACCGGACAGATTGCTGTACGAGCAGTACTTC. Translating gives CASSPPDRLLYEQYF.

The J gene is TRBJ1-4, the V gene TRBV11-3; tentatively, D is TRBD1 (6 bases). The CDR3 is made up of 14 amino acids. Between the trimmed V and J ends, which lost 8 bases and 1 base, there was a span of 11 bases. Germline CDR1 and CDR2: SGHNT and YENEEA. The chain's CDR3 is CASGVGGTNEKLFF. CDR3 DNA sequence: TGTGCCAGCGGGGTAGGGGGAACTAATGAAAAACTGTTTTTT.

The chain joins TRBV18 to TRBJ1-1, with a weak D call TRBD1 (6 bases). The CDR3 is 15 amino acids. With 5 bases removed from V and 4 bases from J, the gap between germline ends came to 17 bases. Germline loops: CDR1 KGHSH, CDR2 LQKENI. CDR3 residues: CASSKGNREGTEAFF. The CDR3 DNA reads as TGTGCCAGCTCAAAGGGAAACAGGGAAGGCACTGAAGCTTTCTTT.

The V and J genes are TRBV5-4 and TRBJ2-7, with TRBD1 as a possible D gene (5 bases). CDR3 length: 15 amino acids. Looked up from germline, CDR1 is SGHNT and CDR2 is YYREEE (reference sequence). V lost 4 bases, J lost 4 bases, and 18 bases lay in between. CDR3 residues: CASSRAGKTEYEQYF. The CDR3 bases are TGTGCCAGCAGCCGTGCAGGGAAGACGGAATACGAGCAGTACTTC.

The J gene is TRBJ1-2, the V gene TRBV5-1, with TRBD1 identical over 9 bases. Germline assignment: CDR1 SGHRS and CDR2 YFSETQ. CDR3 size: 17 residues. The ends lost 1 base at V and 0 bases at J; junction bases unmatched: 7. The CDR3 DNA is TGCGCCAGCAGCTTGTGGGACAGGGCCCAGGCTAACTATGGCTACACCTTC. Protein product: CASSLWDRAQANYGYTF.

J is TRBJ2-7 and V is TRBV2; D gene uncertain. There are 14 residues in the CDR3. From germline, CDR1 is SNHLY and CDR2 FYNNEI. V shed 4 bases and J shed 0 bases, with 10 bases lying between them. This CDR3 is CASSAGRSSYEQYF. CDR3 coding DNA: TGTGCCAGCAGTGCAGGCAGGAGCTCCTACGAGCAGTACTTC.

The chain recombines TRBV21-1 with TRBJ2-3; the table's D call, TRBD1, has no DNA check behind it. TRBV21-1 is an annotated pseudogene. CDR3 size: 15 residues. CDR3 sequence: CASSKAYRVSDTQYF. The CDR3 DNA sequence: TGTGCCAGCAGCAAAGCCTACAGGGTTTCAGATACGCAGTATTTT.

The chain joins TRBV9 to TRBJ1-3, with D uncertain. CDR1 SGDLS and CDR2 YYNGEE come from the germline V gene. The V end was cut by 4 bases, the J end by 0 bases, with 14 bases between. The CDR3 sequence is 16 residues long. The chain's CDR3 is CASSPPGSASGNTIYF. CDR3 DNA: TGTGCCAGCAGCCCTCCGGGAAGCGCCTCTGGAAACACCATATATTTT.

This chain uses TRBV30 with TRBJ1-1, with TRBD1 identical over 7 bases. Per the germline V gene, CDR1 is GTSNPN and CDR2 is SVGIG (reference sequence). This CDR3 has 13 residues. V lost 3 bases, J lost 4 bases, and 5 bases stayed unmatched. CDR3 DNA: TGTGCCTGGAGGGGACAGTTTCTCACTGAAGCTTTCTTT. Translating it yields CAWRGQFLTEAFF.

The gene calls are TRBV6-5 and TRBJ1-3; D ambiguous. Germline values: CDR1 MNHEY, CDR2 SVGAGI. The V end was cut by 6 bases, the J end by 0 bases, with 9 bases between. The CDR3 has 14 residues. The CDR3 is CASRESSSGNTIYF. The CDR3 DNA reads as TGTGCCAGCAGGGAGTCTTCCTCTGGAAACACCATATATTTT.

V gene TRBV7-9 combines with J gene TRBJ2-5, with D uncertain. From germline, CDR1 is SEHNR and CDR2 FQNEAQ (reference sequence). CDR3 length equals 12 residues. Trimming took off 2 bases at V and 5 bases at J, with 6 bases between the two ends. For the CDR3, the DNA is TGTGCCAGCAGCTTATCAGCGGAGACCCAGTACTTC. Protein product: CASSLSAETQYF.

This clone has a single count. This chain uses TRBV4-2 with TRBJ1-6; D not resolved. Trimming cost V 1 base and J 8 bases, with 15 bases left between them. The CDR3 spans 16 residues. Germline V gene sequence: CDR1 LGHNA, CDR2 YNFKEQ. CDR3 amino acids: CASSQGAGSVHSPLHF. In DNA, the CDR3 is TGTGCCAGCAGCCAAGGAGCGGGGTCGGTCCATTCACCCCTCCACTTT.

This chain joins TRBV28 and TRBJ1-2; tentative D call: TRBD1 (5 bases). With 2 bases removed from V and 4 bases from J, the gap between germline ends came to 5 bases. The CDR3 covers 12 residues. CDR1 and CDR2 from the germline V gene are MDHEN and SYDVKM. The CDR3 DNA reads as TGTGCCAGCAGTTTAGGGGCCTATGGCTACACCTTC. As protein: CASSLGAYGYTF.

DNA of the CDR3: TGTGCCAGCAGCTTGTCGCTACTCATTGGAACTTCCTACGAGCAGTACTTC. Its protein is CASSLSLLIGTSYEQYF. The rearrangement uses TRBV5-5 and TRBJ2-7; D call uncertain. V dropped 1 base and J dropped 1 base, with 18 bases sitting between them. Germline-derived CDR1 and CDR2 are SGHKS and YYEKEE (reference sequence). This CDR3 comprises 17 residues.